By proportion, the clone carrying this T cell receptor (beta chain) is medium-sized. The V segment lost 1 base and the J segment 7 bases; nucleotides outside the gene matches: 5. The CDR3 contains 15 residues. Germline loops: CDR1 SGDLS, CDR2 YYNGEE. The entry originates in a study of blood T cell repertoires in COVID-19. Overall study: Sites in the United States, Italy and Spain provided acute and convalescent COVID-19 samples. PBMCs, B-cell-depleted T cells, or T cells were the source of the cDNA or gDNA that made up the material.

In the source study's methods: From reference gene primer amplification, estimates of nucleated cell counts were derived. This table comes from immunoSEQ multiplex PCR, and its TCRdb copy is limited to in-frame clones, with some not included. The V and J calls and clone size come from that table; D and trimming were worked out from the DNA. The repertoire holds some 180,000 clones, with 70% to 85% as singletons. The rearrangement links TRBV9 to TRBJ2-2; 9 nucleotides line up with TRBD1. The origin of this receptor is a human donor in a cohort sampled during active COVID-19. The specimen sequenced was peripheral blood. CDR3 DNA sequence: TGTGCCAGCAGCGTAACCGGGACAGGGCACGGGGAGCTGTTTTTT. This sequence encodes CASSVTGTGHGELFF.